Listed here are 2 T cell receptor beta chains from one sample, sequenced in a study of OX40 agonist ivuxolimab in advanced cancers. The method behind the library was the immunoSEQ multiplex PCR assay. Here the immuneACCESS table is served through TCRdb, limited to in-frame sequences with V and J called. Missing clones are a known gap in these copies; in checked studies unresolved V genes cover under half, and the rest lacks a known reason. For this sample there are 45,000 or so clones; roughly 86% appear just once. Approximately 1% of the sample comes from the top ten. This specimen was CD4+ or CD8+ T cells sorted from blood, taken in a trial of the OX40 agonist ivuxolimab. These receptors all stem from an adult with an advanced solid tumor such as melanoma, head and neck, liver or kidney cancer.

The chain joins TRBV6-4 to TRBJ2-3; TRBD2 matches at 8 bases. V lost 7 bases, J lost 2 bases, and 14 bases stayed unmatched. There are 17 residues in the CDR3. The germline CDR1 and CDR2 sequences are MRHNA and SNTAGT. Here the CDR3 DNA reads TGTGCCAGCATCAGAGTCCTAGCGGGTTCCTCCACAGATACGCAGTATTTT. This encodes CASIRVLAGSSTDTQYF.

A remark on this clone: Mismatch with germline at one junction end may stem from a read error. The rearrangement joins TRBV28 to TRBJ2-3; D ambiguous. This CDR3 contains 12 residues. CDR1 is MDHEN, CDR2 SYDVKM, per germline. The CDR3 coding sequence is TGCCCGGTTGCGCGGTGGGGAGATACGCAGTATTTT. It codes for CPVARWGDTQYF.